The 24 T cell receptor beta chains presented below share a single source sample, sequenced in a study of blood T cell repertoires in COVID-19. Profiling relied on immunoSEQ multiplex PCR, and the TCRdb table lists in-frame clones only, not all of them. The sample includes under 200,000 clones, less than 90% seen only once; the top ten take 2.1%. Specimen: peripheral blood. These receptors were taken from a man in his 70s with active or convalescent COVID-19.

This clone showed up just once. This chain joins TRBV7-9 and TRBJ2-7; TRBD1 matches 8 bases. Germline CDR1 is SEHNR and CDR2 is FQNEAQ (reference sequence). This CDR3 is built from 15 residues. J was trimmed by 0 bases and V by 3 bases; bases with no gene match: 4. The CDR3 bases are TGTGCCAGCAGCTTGAAACAGGGGGGCTCCTACGAGCAGTACTTC. Protein: CASSLKQGGSYEQYF.

In the case of this clone: Other DNA sequences in the same sample also yield this CDR3. This chain connects TRBV7-9 to TRBJ1-1; D ambiguous. This CDR3 has 15 amino acids. Germline V gene data show CDR1 as SEHNR and CDR2 as FQNEAQ (reference sequence). The V gene lost 0 bases and the J gene lost 0 bases, with 8 bases spanning the gap. CDR3 nucleotide sequence: TGTGCCAGCAGCTTAGCTAGAGGGCTGAACACTGAAGCTTTCTTT. Protein sequence: CASSLARGLNTEAFF.

This chain connects TRBV7-9 to TRBJ2-3, with 10 bases aligning to TRBD1. The CDR3 covers 15 residues. Germline assignment: CDR1 SEHNR and CDR2 FQNEAQ (reference sequence). Unmatched junction bases numbered 6, after V lost 5 bases and J lost 4 bases. For the CDR3, the DNA is TGTGCCAGCAGCGCCGACAGGGGGCCGGCAGATACGCAGTATTTT. It translates to CASSADRGPADTQYF.

The chain combines TRBV3-1 (or the pseudogene TRBV3-2) with TRBJ2-5; 9 nucleotides align to TRBD2. The germline V gene encodes CDR1 LGHDT and CDR2 YNNKEL (reference sequence). The V and J ends lost 4 bases and 3 bases, in that order; junction bases with no gene match: 6. The CDR3 has 15 residues. The CDR3 sequence: CASSRLGGREETQYF. The CDR3 nucleotides are TGTGCCAGCAGCCGCCTGGGCGGGAGGGAAGAGACCCAGTACTTC.

The chain links TRBV27 to TRBJ1-3, with 9 bases identical to TRBD1. Trimming cost V 6 bases and J 2 bases; bases outside gene matches: 8. Germline assignment: CDR1 MNHEY and CDR2 SMNVEV (reference sequence). The length of the CDR3 is 16 residues. Here the CDR3 reads CASSLGQGVAGNTIYF. CDR3 DNA sequence: TGTGCCAGCAGCCTGGGACAGGGAGTAGCTGGAAACACCATATATTTT.

This sequence joins TRBV28 and TRBJ1-5, with 7 bases fitting TRBD1. The V segment lost 8 bases and the J segment 9 bases; nucleotides outside the gene matches: 10. Per germline, CDR1 MDHEN and CDR2 SYDVKM. This CDR3 has 13 amino acids. The CDR3 region has the DNA TGTGCCAGCGACCGACAGGGTGTCTTGCCCCAGCATTTT. It translates to CASDRQGVLPQHF.

The gene calls are TRBV19 and TRBJ1-5; unclear D gene. Germline V gene sequence: CDR1 LNHDA, CDR2 SQIVND (reference sequence). The CDR3 loop spans 12 amino acids. Trimming pared 5 bases from V and 3 bases from J, leaving 5 bases between. The DNA for the CDR3 is TGTGCCAGTAGTGGCCACAATCAGCCCCAGCATTTT. It codes for CASSGHNQPQHF. The variable domain in full, with the rest retrieved from reference TRBV19 and TRBJ1-5, is DGGITQSPKYLFRKEGQNVTLSCEQNLNHDAMYWYRQDPGQGLRLIYYSQIVNDFQKGDIAEGYSVSREKKESFPLTVTSAQKNPTAFYLCASSGHNQPQHFGDGTRLSIL.

This clone came up once. The chain joins TRBV2 to TRBJ1-6; 7 bases agree with TRBD1. This CDR3 spans 13 amino acids. Germline loops: CDR1 SNHLY, CDR2 FYNNEI. J lost 10 bases, V lost 6 bases, and 6 bases had no gene match. This CDR3 reads CASRTGSESPLHF. The CDR3 coding sequence is TGTGCCAGCAGGACAGGGTCGGAGTCACCCCTCCACTTT. The full variable domain, completed using reference TRBV2 and TRBJ1-6, is EPEVTQTPSHQVTQMGQEVILRCVPISNHLYFYWYRQILGQKVEFLVSFYNNEISEKSEIFDDQFSVERPDGSNFTLKIRSTKLEDSAMYFCASRTGSESPLHFGNGTRLTVT.

The V call is TRBV30, the J call TRBJ1-2; D remains ambiguous. With 0 bases removed from V and 7 bases from J, the gap between germline ends came to 12 bases. The CDR3 is 13 residues long. Looked up from germline, CDR1 is GTSNPN and CDR2 is SVGIG (reference sequence). The CDR3 spells CAWSVRRERGYTF. The CDR3 nucleotides read TGTGCCTGGAGTGTACGGAGGGAGCGTGGCTACACCTTC.

The chain employs TRBV7-8 and TRBJ1-1; TRBD1 might be the D (5 bases). The CDR3 length is 14 residues. In germline, CDR1 is SGHVS, CDR2 FQNEAQ. V was pared by 5 bases and J by 2 bases, with 12 bases between. CDR3 coding DNA: TGTGCCAGCAGCGTTGCGGACATTAACACTGAAGCTTTCTTT. This encodes CASSVADINTEAFF.

V usage is TRBV4-1 and J usage is TRBJ1-4, with D perhaps matching TRBD1 (5 bases). The germline CDR1 and CDR2 sequences are MGHRA and YSYEKL. V lost 0 bases and J 7 bases, leaving 6 bases between the germline ends. The CDR3 is 13 residues long. The CDR3 is CASSQEGGEKLFF. The CDR3 DNA sequence: TGCGCCAGCAGCCAAGAGGGGGGTGAAAAACTGTTTTTT.

The V and J genes are TRBV5-5 and TRBJ2-5; no firm D call. Between the trimmed V and J ends, which lost 3 bases and 0 bases, there was a span of 3 bases. CDR1 and CDR2 from the germline V gene are SGHKS and YYEKEE (reference sequence). The CDR3 has 12 amino acids. Written as DNA, the CDR3 is TGTGCCAGCAGCTCGTACCAAGAGACCCAGTACTTC. This sequence encodes CASSSYQETQYF.

This clone has a handful of counts. V is TRBV12-5 and J is TRBJ1-1, with 7 bases lining up with TRBD1. The V and J ends lost 5 bases and 1 base, in that order; junction bases with no gene match: 4. CDR1 and CDR2 from the germline V gene are LGHNT and FRNRAP. The CDR3 is 14 residues long. The CDR3 sequence is CASGQGVKNTEAFF. For the CDR3, the DNA is TGTGCTAGTGGTCAGGGGGTAAAGAACACTGAAGCTTTCTTT.

The chain is built from TRBV19 and TRBJ2-5, with TRBD1 identical over 8 bases. The CDR3 is 15 amino acids. Germline V gives CDR1 LNHDA, CDR2 SQIVND (reference sequence). The trim removed 3 bases at V and 7 bases at J, leaving 10 bases unmatched. The CDR3: CASSIKGQAPRTQYF. CDR3 coding DNA: TGTGCCAGTAGTATCAAGGGACAGGCTCCCCGGACCCAGTACTTC.

The chain joins TRBV5-6 to TRBJ1-5; TRBD1 matches 12 bases. Germline V gene data show CDR1 as SGHDT and CDR2 as YYEEEE. The V segment lost 4 bases and the J segment 6 bases; nucleotides outside the gene matches: 2. CDR3 size: 14 residues. CDR3 bases: TGTGCCAGCAGCACGGGACAGGGGGCTCAGCCCCAGCATTTT. Encoded protein: CASSTGQGAQPQHF.

CDR3 nucleotide sequence: TGTGCCAGCAGCCTTCTATTCTCTGGGGCCAACGTCCTGACTTTC. This encodes CASSLLFSGANVLTF. The chain is built from TRBV5-8 and TRBJ2-6; D not certain. The CDR3 sequence is 15 residues long. Germline assignment: CDR1 SGHTS and CDR2 YDEGEE. The germline V and J ends were trimmed by 4 bases and 0 bases, with 8 bases remaining between them.

The chain couples TRBV24-1 to TRBJ2-2; 10 positions match TRBD1. CDR1 KGHDR and CDR2 SFDVKD come from the germline V gene. The V gene end was trimmed by 4 bases and the J gene end by 9 bases; junction bases not matched to a gene: 4. CDR3 size: 14 residues. This chain's CDR3 is CATSDWTGGRELFF. Here the CDR3 DNA reads TGTGCCACCAGTGACTGGACAGGGGGTCGGGAGCTGTTTTTT.

The J gene is TRBJ2-4, the V gene TRBV19; the match to TRBD2 covers 8 bases. The germline gives CDR1 LNHDA, CDR2 SQIVND (reference sequence). The trim removed 6 bases at V and 2 bases at J, leaving 15 bases unmatched. The CDR3 is made up of 18 amino acids. The CDR3: CASSPLRLRGVTKNIQYF. The CDR3 bases are TGTGCCAGTAGCCCACTCCGACTGCGGGGGGTGACCAAAAACATTCAGTACTTC.

The chain recombines TRBV7-2 with TRBJ2-3, with TRBD2 identical over 8 bases. V lost 8 bases, J lost 1 base, and 8 bases stayed unmatched. Germline V gene sequence: CDR1 SGHTA, CDR2 FQGNSA. CDR3 length: 15 amino acids. The CDR3 coding sequence is TGTGCCAGCGCACGGGGGGGTCCTCGCACAGATACGCAGTATTTT. Protein: CASARGGPRTDTQYF.

J is TRBJ2-7 and V is TRBV30; 9 nucleotides agree with TRBD1. Looked up from germline, CDR1 is GTSNPN and CDR2 is SVGIG (reference sequence). The junction had 13 bases not matched to a gene; V was cut back by 3 bases and J by 4 bases. The CDR3 has 16 residues. The CDR3 DNA reads as TGTGCCTGGAGAGATAAACAGGGGGCAATAGGTTACGAGCAGTACTTC. Its translation is CAWRDKQGAIGYEQYF.

V and J are TRBV6-2 or TRBV6-3 and TRBJ2-1; 9 bases fit TRBD1. V was pared by 5 bases and J by 3 bases, with 8 bases of the junction left unmatched. This CDR3 region has 16 residues. CDR1 and CDR2 from the germline V gene are MNHEY and SVGEGT. CDR3 loop: CASSVTGGGFYNEQFF. The DNA of the CDR3 is TGTGCCAGCAGTGTTACAGGGGGCGGCTTCTACAATGAGCAGTTCTTC.

Only a few counts were recorded for this clone. The chain combines TRBV10-3 with TRBJ1-3, with D tentatively TRBD1 (5 bases). Germline V gene data show CDR1 as ENHRY and CDR2 as SYGVKD. The V end was cut by 7 bases, the J end by 0 bases, with 7 bases between. This CDR3 comprises 13 residues. The CDR3: CAIKQDSGNTIYF. Written as DNA, the CDR3 is TGTGCCATCAAACAGGACTCTGGAAACACCATATATTTT.

V usage is TRBV28 and J usage is TRBJ2-3, with a weak D call TRBD1 (7 bases). The CDR3 length is 16 residues. The germline V gene has CDR1 MDHEN and CDR2 SYDVKM. Trimming stripped 2 bases from V and 3 bases from J, with 15 bases between. The CDR3 DNA follows: TGTGCCAGCAGTTTAAGGAGGGGGCGATTGACAGATACGCAGTATTTT. Its translation is CASSLRRGRLTDTQYF.

This clone was recorded once. The gene calls are TRBV2 and TRBJ1-4; 7 nucleotides align to TRBD1. CDR3 length: 15 residues. Germline CDR1 is SNHLY and CDR2 is FYNNEI. The J segment lost 4 bases and the V segment lost 1 base, leaving 3 bases of the junction unmatched. The CDR3, as DNA: TGTGCCAGCAGTGAAGGGGGACAGAGTAATGAAAAACTGTTTTTT. Translating it yields CASSEGGQSNEKLFF.